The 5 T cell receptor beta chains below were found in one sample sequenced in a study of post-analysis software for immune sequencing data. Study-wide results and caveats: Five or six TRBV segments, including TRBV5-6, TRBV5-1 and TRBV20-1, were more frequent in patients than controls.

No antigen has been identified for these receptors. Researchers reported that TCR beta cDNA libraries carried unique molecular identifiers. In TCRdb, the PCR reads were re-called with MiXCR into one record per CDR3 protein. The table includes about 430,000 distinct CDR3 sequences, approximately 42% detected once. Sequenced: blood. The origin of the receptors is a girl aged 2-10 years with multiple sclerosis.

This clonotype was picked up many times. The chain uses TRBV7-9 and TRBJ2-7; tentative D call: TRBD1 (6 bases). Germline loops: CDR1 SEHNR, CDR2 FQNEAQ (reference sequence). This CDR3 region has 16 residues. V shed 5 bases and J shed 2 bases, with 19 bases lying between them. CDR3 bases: TGTGCCAGCAGCCCCAGGCCGGGGACAAAAACCTACGAGCAGTACTTC. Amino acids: CASSPRPGTKTYEQYF.

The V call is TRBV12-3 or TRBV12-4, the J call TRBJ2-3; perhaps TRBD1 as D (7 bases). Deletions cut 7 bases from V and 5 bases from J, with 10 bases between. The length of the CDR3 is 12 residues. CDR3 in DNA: TGTGCCAGCACCCAGGGGGGAGATACGCAGTATTTT. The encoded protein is CASTQGGDTQYF.

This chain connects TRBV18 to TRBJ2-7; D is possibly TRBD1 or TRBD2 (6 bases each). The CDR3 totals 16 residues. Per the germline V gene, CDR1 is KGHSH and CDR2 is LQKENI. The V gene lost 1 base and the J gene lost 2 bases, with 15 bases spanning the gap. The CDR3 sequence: CASSPLRGDRTYEQYF. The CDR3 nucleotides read TGTGCCAGCTCACCACTGCGGGGCGACAGGACCTACGAGCAGTACTTC. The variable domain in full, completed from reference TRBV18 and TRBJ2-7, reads NAGVMQNPRHLVRRRGQEARLRCSPMKGHSHVYWYRQLPEEGLKFMVYLQKENIIDESGMPKERFSAEFPKEGPSILRIQQVVRGDSAAYFCASSPLRGDRTYEQYFGPGTRLTVT.

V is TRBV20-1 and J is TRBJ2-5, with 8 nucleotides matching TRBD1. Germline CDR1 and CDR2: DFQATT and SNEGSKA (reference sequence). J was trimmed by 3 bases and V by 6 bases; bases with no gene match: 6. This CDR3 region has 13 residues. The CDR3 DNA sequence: TGCAGTGCCGCCAGGGGGCGGGAAGAGACCCAGTACTTC. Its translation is CSAARGREETQYF.

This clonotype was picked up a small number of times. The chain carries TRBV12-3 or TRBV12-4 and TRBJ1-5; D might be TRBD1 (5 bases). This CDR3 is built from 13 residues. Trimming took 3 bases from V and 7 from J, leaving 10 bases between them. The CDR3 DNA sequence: TGTGCCAGCAGTTTGGGGGGGGAACAGCCCCAGCATTTT. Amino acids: CASSLGGEQPQHF.